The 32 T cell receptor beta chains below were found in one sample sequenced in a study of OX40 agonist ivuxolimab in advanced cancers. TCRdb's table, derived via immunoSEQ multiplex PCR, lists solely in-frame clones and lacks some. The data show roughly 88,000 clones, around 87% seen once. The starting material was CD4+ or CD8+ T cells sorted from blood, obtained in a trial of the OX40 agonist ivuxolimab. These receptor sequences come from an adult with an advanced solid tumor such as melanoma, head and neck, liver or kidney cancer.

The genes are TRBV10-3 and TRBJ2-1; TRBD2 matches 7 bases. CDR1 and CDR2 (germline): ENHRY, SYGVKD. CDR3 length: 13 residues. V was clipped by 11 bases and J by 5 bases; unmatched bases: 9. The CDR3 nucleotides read TGTGCCCTCGGGACTACATTGAACAATGAGCAGTTCTTC. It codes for CALGTTLNNEQFF.

The CDR3 nucleotides are TGCGCCAGCAGCTTTAACTTCATGAACACTGAAGCTTTCTTT. Translating it yields CASSFNFMNTEAFF. The J gene is TRBJ1-1, the V gene TRBV5-1, with D hard to call. CDR1 SGHRS and CDR2 YFSETQ come from the germline V gene. The CDR3 is 14 amino acids. V was trimmed by 2 bases and J by 0 bases, leaving 8 bases between them.

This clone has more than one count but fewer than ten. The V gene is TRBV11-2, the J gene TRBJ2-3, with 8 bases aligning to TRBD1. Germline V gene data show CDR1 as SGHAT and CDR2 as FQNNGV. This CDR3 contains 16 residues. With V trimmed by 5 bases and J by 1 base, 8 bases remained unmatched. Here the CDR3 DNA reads TGTGCCAGCAGCGACCGGACAGGGAGAGGCACAGATACGCAGTATTTT. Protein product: CASSDRTGRGTDTQYF. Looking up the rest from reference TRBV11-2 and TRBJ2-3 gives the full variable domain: EAGVAQSPRYKIIEKRQSVAFWCNPISGHATLYWYQQILGQGPKLLIQFQNNGVVDDSQLPKDRFSAERLKGVDSTLKIQPAKLEDSAVYLCASSDRTGRGTDTQYFGPGTRLTVL.

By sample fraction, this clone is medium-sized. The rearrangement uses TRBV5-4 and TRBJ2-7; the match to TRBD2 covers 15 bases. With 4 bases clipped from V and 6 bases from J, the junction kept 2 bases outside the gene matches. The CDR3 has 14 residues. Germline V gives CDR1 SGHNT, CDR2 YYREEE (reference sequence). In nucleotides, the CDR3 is TGTGCCAGCAGCCCGGGACTAGCGGGAGGCGAGCAGTACTTC. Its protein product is CASSPGLAGGEQYF.

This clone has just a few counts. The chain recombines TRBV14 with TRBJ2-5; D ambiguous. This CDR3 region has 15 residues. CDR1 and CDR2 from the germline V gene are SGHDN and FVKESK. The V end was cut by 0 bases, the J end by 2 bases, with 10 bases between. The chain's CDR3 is CASSQDLRVQETQYF. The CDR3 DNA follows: TGTGCCAGCAGCCAAGACCTCCGGGTACAAGAGACCCAGTACTTC.

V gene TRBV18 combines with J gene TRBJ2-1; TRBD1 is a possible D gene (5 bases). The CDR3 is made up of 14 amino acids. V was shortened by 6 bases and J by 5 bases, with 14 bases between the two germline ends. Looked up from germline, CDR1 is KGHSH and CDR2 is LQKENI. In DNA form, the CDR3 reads TGTGCCAGCTCCCCGGACAAGGTTAACAATGAGCAGTTCTTC. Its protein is CASSPDKVNNEQFF.

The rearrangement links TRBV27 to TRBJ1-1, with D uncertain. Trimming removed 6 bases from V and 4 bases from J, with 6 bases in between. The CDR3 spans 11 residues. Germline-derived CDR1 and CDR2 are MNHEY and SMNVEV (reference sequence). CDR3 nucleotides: TGTGCCAGCAGGGGCTTCACTGAAGCTTTCTTT. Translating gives CASRGFTEAFF.

Written as DNA, the CDR3 is TGCGCCAGCAGCTTGGCGGACAGAACTCACTATGGCTACACCTTC. Residues: CASSLADRTHYGYTF. The rearrangement joins TRBV5-1 to TRBJ1-2; D might be TRBD1 (6 bases). The CDR3 totals 15 residues. The V end was cut by 0 bases, the J end by 3 bases, with 12 bases between. The germline CDR1 and CDR2 sequences are SGHRS and YFSETQ.

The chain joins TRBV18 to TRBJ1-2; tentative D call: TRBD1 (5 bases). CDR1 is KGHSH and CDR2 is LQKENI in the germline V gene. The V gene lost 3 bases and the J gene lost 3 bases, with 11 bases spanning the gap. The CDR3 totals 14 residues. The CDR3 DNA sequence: TGTGCCAGCTCACCCTCCCCGGGGGACTATGGCTACACCTTC. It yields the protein CASSPSPGDYGYTF.

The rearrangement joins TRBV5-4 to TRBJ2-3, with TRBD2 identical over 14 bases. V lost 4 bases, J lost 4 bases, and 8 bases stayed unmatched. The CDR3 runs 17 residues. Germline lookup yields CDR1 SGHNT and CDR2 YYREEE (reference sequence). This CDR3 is CASSRGTSGRLADTQYF. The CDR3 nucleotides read TGTGCCAGCAGCAGAGGGACTAGCGGGAGATTGGCAGATACGCAGTATTTT.

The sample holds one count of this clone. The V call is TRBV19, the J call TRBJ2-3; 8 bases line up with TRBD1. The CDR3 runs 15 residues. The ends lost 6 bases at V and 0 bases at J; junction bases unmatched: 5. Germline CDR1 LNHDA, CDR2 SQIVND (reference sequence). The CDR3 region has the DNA TGTGCCAGTAGATCAGGACAGGGAAGCACAGATACGCAGTATTTT. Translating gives CASRSGQGSTDTQYF.

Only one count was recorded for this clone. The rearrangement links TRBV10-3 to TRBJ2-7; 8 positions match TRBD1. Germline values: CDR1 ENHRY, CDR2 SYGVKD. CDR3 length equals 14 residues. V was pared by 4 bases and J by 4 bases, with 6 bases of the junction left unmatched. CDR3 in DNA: TGTGCCATCAGTGCAGGACAGGGCAGGTACGAGCAGTACTTC. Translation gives CAISAGQGRYEQYF.

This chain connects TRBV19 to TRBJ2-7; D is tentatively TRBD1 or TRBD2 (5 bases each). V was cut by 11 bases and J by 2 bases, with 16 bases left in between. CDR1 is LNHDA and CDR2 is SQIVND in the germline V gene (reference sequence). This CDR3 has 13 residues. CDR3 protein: CALGGKRAYEQYV. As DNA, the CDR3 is TGTGCCCTTGGGGGAAAAAGGGCCTACGAGCAGTACGTC.

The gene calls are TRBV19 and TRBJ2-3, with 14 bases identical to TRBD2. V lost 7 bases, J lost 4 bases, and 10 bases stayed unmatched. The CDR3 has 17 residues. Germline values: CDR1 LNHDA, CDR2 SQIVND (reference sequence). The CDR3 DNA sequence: TGTGCCAGTACTACTTTTGGGGGACTAGCGGGAGCAGATACGCAGTATTTT. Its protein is CASTTFGGLAGADTQYF. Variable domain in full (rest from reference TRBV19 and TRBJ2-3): DGGITQSPKYLFRKEGQNVTLSCEQNLNHDAMYWYRQDPGQGLRLIYYSQIVNDFQKGDIAEGYSVSREKKESFPLTVTSAQKNPTAFYLCASTTFGGLAGADTQYFGPGTRLTVL.

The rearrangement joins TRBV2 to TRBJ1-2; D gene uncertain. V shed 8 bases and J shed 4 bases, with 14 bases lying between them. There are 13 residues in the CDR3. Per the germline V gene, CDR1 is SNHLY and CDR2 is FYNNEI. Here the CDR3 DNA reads TGTGCCAGCGGGTCTCAAGGCAGCTATGGCTACACCTTC. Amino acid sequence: CASGSQGSYGYTF.

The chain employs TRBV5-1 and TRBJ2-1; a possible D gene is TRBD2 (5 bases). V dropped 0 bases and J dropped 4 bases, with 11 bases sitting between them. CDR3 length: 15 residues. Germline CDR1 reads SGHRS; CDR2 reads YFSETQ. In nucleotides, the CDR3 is TGCGCCAGCAGCTTGGAGGCTAGCATATACAATGAGCAGTTCTTC. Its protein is CASSLEASIYNEQFF.

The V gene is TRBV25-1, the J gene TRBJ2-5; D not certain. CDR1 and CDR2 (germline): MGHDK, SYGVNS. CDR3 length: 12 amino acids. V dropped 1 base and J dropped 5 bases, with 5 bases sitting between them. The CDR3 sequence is CASSESRETQYF. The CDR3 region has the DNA TGTGCCAGCAGTGAATCAAGGGAGACCCAGTACTTC.

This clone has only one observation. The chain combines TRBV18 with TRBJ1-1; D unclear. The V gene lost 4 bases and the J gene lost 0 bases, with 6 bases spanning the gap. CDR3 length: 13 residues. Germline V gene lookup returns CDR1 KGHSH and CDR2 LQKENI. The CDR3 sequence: CASSQDMNTEAFF. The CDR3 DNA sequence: TGTGCCAGCTCACAAGACATGAACACTGAAGCTTTCTTT.

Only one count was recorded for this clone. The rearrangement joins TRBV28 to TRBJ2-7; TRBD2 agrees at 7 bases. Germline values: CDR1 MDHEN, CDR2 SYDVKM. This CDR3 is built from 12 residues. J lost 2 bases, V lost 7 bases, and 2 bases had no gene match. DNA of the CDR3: TGTGCCAGCACGAGCGGGGCCTACGAGCAGTACTTC. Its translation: CASTSGAYEQYF.

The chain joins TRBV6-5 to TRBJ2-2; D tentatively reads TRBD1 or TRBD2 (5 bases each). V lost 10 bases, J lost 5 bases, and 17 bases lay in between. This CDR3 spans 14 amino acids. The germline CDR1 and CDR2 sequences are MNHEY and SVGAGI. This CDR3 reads CATNRDVVTGELFF. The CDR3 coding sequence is TGTGCCACCAACCGGGACGTAGTAACCGGGGAGCTGTTTTTT.

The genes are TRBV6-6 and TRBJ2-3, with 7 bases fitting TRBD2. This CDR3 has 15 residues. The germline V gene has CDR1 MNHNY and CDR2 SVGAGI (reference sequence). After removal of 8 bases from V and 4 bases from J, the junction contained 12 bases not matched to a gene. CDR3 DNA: TGTGCCAGCGTCTATGGCGGGAGTAGTGCAGATACGCAGTATTTT. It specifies CASVYGGSSADTQYF.

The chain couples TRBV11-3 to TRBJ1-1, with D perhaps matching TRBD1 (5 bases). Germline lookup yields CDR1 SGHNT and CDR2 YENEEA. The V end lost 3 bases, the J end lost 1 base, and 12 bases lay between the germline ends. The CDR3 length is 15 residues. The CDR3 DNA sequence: TGTGCCAGCAGCTTTCGCCCGGGGACGAACACTGAAGCTTTCTTT. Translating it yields CASSFRPGTNTEAFF.

The CDR3, as DNA: TGTGCCAGCAGCAAAAGGGTTAGGGGTCGGGACACTGAAGCTTTCTTT. Its translation: CASSKRVRGRDTEAFF. This sequence joins TRBV21-1 and TRBJ1-1; the listed D gene, TRBD1, was not tested against the DNA. TRBV21-1 is classified as a pseudogene. The CDR3 covers 16 residues.

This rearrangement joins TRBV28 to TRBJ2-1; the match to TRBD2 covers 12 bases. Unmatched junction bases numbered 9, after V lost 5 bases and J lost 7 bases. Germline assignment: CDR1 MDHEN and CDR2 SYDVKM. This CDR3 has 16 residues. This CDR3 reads CASSTPTSGSRNEQFF. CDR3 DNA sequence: TGTGCCAGCAGTACTCCGACTAGCGGGAGTCGTAATGAGCAGTTCTTC. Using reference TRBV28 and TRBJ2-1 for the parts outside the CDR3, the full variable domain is DVKVTQSSRYLVKRTGEKVFLECVQDMDHENMFWYRQDPGLGLRLIYFSYDVKMKEKGDIPEGYSVSREKKERFSLILESASTNQTSMYLCASSTPTSGSRNEQFFGPGTRLTVL.

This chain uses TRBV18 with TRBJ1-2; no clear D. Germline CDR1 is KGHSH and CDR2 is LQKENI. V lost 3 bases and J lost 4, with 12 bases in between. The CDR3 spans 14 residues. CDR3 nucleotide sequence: TGTGCCAGCTCACCGGACCGGCGGGGCTATGGCTACACCTTC. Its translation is CASSPDRRGYGYTF.

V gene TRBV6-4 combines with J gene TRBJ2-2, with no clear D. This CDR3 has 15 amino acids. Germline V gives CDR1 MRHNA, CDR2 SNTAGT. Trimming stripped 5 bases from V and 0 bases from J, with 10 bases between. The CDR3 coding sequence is TGTGCCAGCAGTTTCGATAACGCGAACACCGGGGAGCTGTTTTTT. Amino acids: CASSFDNANTGELFF.

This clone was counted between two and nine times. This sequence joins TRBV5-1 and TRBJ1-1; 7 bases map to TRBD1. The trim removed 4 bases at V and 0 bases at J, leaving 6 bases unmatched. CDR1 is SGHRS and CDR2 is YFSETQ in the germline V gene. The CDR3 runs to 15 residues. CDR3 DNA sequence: TGCGCCAGCAGCCTAAATACAGGGGTGAACACTGAAGCTTTCTTT. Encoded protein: CASSLNTGVNTEAFF.

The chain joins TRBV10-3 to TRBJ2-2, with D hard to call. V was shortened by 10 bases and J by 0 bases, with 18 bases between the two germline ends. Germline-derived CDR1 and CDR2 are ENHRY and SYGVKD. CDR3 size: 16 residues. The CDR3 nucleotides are TGTGCCACCCTCCCTTATGGAGCGCCGAACACCGGGGAGCTGTTTTTT. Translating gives CATLPYGAPNTGELFF.

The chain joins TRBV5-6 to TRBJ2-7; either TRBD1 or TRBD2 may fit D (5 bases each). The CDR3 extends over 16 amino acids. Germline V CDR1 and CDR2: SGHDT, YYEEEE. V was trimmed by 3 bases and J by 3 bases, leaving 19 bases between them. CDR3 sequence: CASSSIVVGTYYEQYV. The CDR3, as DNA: TGTGCCAGCAGCTCGATTGTAGTCGGGACCTACTACGAGCAGTACGTC.

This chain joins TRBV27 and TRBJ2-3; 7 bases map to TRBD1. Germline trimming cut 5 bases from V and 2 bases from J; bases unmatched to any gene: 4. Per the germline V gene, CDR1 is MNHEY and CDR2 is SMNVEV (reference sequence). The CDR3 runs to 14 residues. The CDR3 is CASSKDRDTDTQYF. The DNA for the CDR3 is TGTGCCAGCAGTAAAGACAGGGACACAGATACGCAGTATTTT.

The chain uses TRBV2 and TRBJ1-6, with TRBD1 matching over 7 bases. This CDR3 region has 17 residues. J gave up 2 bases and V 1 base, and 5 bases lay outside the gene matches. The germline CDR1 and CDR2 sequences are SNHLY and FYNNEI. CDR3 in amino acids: CASSEVRGTTYNSPLHF. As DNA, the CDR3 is TGTGCCAGCAGTGAAGTCAGGGGGACTACCTATAATTCACCCCTCCACTTT. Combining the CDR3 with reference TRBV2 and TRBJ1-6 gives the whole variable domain EPEVTQTPSHQVTQMGQEVILRCVPISNHLYFYWYRQILGQKVEFLVSFYNNEISEKSEIFDDQFSVERPDGSNFTLKIRSTKLEDSAMYFCASSEVRGTTYNSPLHFGNGTRLTVT.

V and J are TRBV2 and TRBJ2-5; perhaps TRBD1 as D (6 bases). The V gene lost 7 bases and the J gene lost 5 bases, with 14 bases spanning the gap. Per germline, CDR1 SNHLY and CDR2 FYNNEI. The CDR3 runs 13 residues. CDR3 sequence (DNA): TGTGCCAGCATAGGGGGTTTGGGGGAGACCCAGTACTTC. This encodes CASIGGLGETQYF. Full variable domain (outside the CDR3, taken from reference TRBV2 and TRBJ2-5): EPEVTQTPSHQVTQMGQEVILRCVPISNHLYFYWYRQILGQKVEFLVSFYNNEISEKSEIFDDQFSVERPDGSNFTLKIRSTKLEDSAMYFCASIGGLGETQYFGPGTRLLVL.